Presented here are 18 T cell receptor beta chains from one specimen sequenced in a study of blood T cell repertoires in COVID-19. Sequencing was performed with immunoSEQ multiplex PCR; in TCRdb, only in-frame clones are kept and a portion is missing. The data show about 200,000 clones, about 85% seen once. The sequenced sample was PBMCs or T cells enriched from blood (not recorded which). The receptors come from a man aged 40-49 years who had recovered from COVID-19.

The rearrangement joins TRBV11-2 to TRBJ2-1, with 8 bases that match TRBD1. With 3 bases clipped from V and 9 bases from J, the junction kept 7 bases outside the gene matches. The CDR3 totals 14 residues. In germline, CDR1 is SGHAT, CDR2 FQNNGV. The CDR3 nucleotides are TGTGCCAGCAGCTTGGGCCAGGGGGCGGGTGAGCAGTTCTTC. Translating gives CASSLGQGAGEQFF.

CDR3 residues: CASRPSYGRVEEQYF. CDR3 bases: TGTGCCAGCAGGCCTTCTTACGGGAGAGTGGAAGAGCAGTACTTC. This sequence joins TRBV27 and TRBJ2-7; tentatively, D is TRBD2 (6 bases). The CDR3 runs to 15 residues. V lost 6 bases to trimming and J lost 7 bases, with 22 bases between them. Germline V lookup: CDR1 MNHEY, CDR2 SMNVEV (reference sequence).

This chain uses TRBV7-6 with TRBJ1-1, with TRBD1 matching 7 bases. Germline loops: CDR1 SGHVS, CDR2 FNYEAQ. The J segment lost 1 base and the V segment lost 4 bases, leaving 9 bases of the junction unmatched. This CDR3 region has 16 residues. CDR3 DNA sequence: TGTGCCAGCAGCTCCTCATCGCAGGGGGGGAACACTGAAGCTTTCTTT. This encodes CASSSSSQGGNTEAFF.

The chain is built from TRBV6-4 and TRBJ2-3, with TRBD2 matching 10 bases. Germline trimming cut 0 bases from V and 4 bases from J; bases unmatched to any gene: 4. Germline V gives CDR1 MRHNA, CDR2 SNTAGT. The length of the CDR3 is 16 residues. The CDR3 spells CASSDSEREGPDTQYF. In DNA form, the CDR3 reads TGTGCCAGCAGTGACTCAGAGCGGGAGGGCCCAGATACGCAGTATTTT.

The genes are TRBV28 and TRBJ2-1; 7 nucleotides line up with TRBD2. The V gene end was trimmed by 6 bases and the J gene end by 0 bases; junction bases not matched to a gene: 5. Per the germline V gene, CDR1 is MDHEN and CDR2 is SYDVKM. This CDR3 spans 15 amino acids. The CDR3 is CASRNWGGSYNEQFF. In DNA, the CDR3 is TGTGCCAGCAGGAACTGGGGGGGCTCCTACAATGAGCAGTTCTTC.

V and J are TRBV11-3 and TRBJ2-3; D perhaps matches TRBD2 (7 bases). The CDR3 has 15 residues. V shed 5 bases and J shed 2 bases, with 14 bases lying between them. Per germline, CDR1 SGHNT and CDR2 YENEEA. CDR3 DNA: TGTGCCAGCAGCCCTGGGGGGGGCGCCACAGATACGCAGTATTTT. Protein sequence: CASSPGGGATDTQYF.

The chain employs TRBV7-9 and TRBJ2-2; D might be TRBD1 (5 bases). The CDR3 spans 15 residues. V was shortened by 5 bases and J by 6 bases, with 16 bases between the two germline ends. Germline V gives CDR1 SEHNR, CDR2 FQNEAQ (reference sequence). The CDR3 DNA is TGTGCCAGCAGCCGGGCCCCAGCAGGGTCCGGGGAGCTGTTTTTT. This codes for CASSRAPAGSGELFF.

This chain joins TRBV14 and TRBJ2-5, with no clear D. Trimming left V 3 bases short and J 6 bases short, with 5 bases between. CDR1 is SGHDN and CDR2 is FVKESK in the germline V gene. This CDR3 is 11 amino acids long. CDR3 nucleotides: TGTGCCAGCAGCCATGCGCAGACCCAGTACTTC. It encodes CASSHAQTQYF.

The chain has TRBV18 and TRBJ1-5, with D hard to call. The CDR3 covers 14 residues. Germline lookup yields CDR1 KGHSH and CDR2 LQKENI. V lost 0 bases, J lost 8 bases, and 11 bases lay in between. The CDR3 region is CASSPPTDFEPQHF. CDR3 bases: TGTGCCAGCTCACCACCGACCGACTTTGAGCCCCAGCATTTT.

V usage is TRBV2 and J usage is TRBJ2-7; D may be TRBD1 (7 bases). CDR3 length: 13 amino acids. V lost 7 bases, J lost 7 bases, and 17 bases lay in between. Germline CDR1 and CDR2: SNHLY and FYNNEI. CDR3 sequence reads: CASNRDQGGEQYF. The CDR3 nucleotides read TGTGCCAGCAACCGGGACCAGGGGGGTGAGCAGTACTTC.

V is TRBV5-1 and J is TRBJ2-1; 8 nucleotides align to TRBD2. Trimming removed 4 bases from V and 9 bases from J; junction bases left unmatched: 6. CDR3 length: 13 residues. Germline CDR1 and CDR2: SGHRS and YFSETQ. The CDR3 coding sequence is TGCGCCAGCAGCACGGGACTAGAGGGTGAGCAGTTCTTC. The encoded protein is CASSTGLEGEQFF.

The chain is built from TRBV7-9 and TRBJ2-1, with 7 bases aligning to TRBD2. J lost 6 bases, V lost 5 bases, and 10 bases had no gene match. The V gene's germline CDR1 is SEHNR and CDR2 FQNEAQ (reference sequence). The CDR3 loop spans 15 amino acids. The CDR3 bases are TGTGCCAGCAGCGTATCCACGAAGCGGGGCAATGAGCAGTTCTTC. Protein product: CASSVSTKRGNEQFF.

The J gene is TRBJ1-1, the V gene TRBV14, with TRBD1 matching 8 bases. Unmatched junction bases numbered 10, after V lost 1 base and J lost 6 bases. CDR3 length: 16 amino acids. Germline CDR1 and CDR2: SGHDN and FVKESK. CDR3 sequence reads: CASSQVQGAIHPEAFF. The CDR3 DNA sequence: TGTGCCAGCAGCCAAGTCCAGGGGGCGATTCATCCTGAAGCTTTCTTT.

Note on this clone: Other DNA variants within this sample encode the same CDR3. This chain connects TRBV28 to TRBJ2-7, with unresolved D. The CDR3 has 13 amino acids. V dropped 2 bases and J dropped 5 bases, with 10 bases sitting between them. CDR1 MDHEN and CDR2 SYDVKM come from the germline V gene. CDR3 sequence (DNA): TGTGCCAGCAGTTTAGTGCAGTTAAACGAGCAGTACTTC. Translated, it gives CASSLVQLNEQYF.

Only one count was recorded for this clone. The CDR3 region is CASSPPEGLETQYF. In DNA, the CDR3 is TGTGCCAGCTCACCACCAGAGGGTTTGGAGACCCAGTACTTC. V usage is TRBV18 and J usage is TRBJ2-5; possible D gene TRBD2, 5 bases. Germline V CDR1 and CDR2: KGHSH, LQKENI. V was clipped by 0 bases and J by 5 bases, with 10 bases between them. The CDR3 has 14 residues.

This chain uses TRBV7-6 with TRBJ2-3, with a possible D match to TRBD1 (6 bases). Germline V CDR1 and CDR2: SGHVS, FNYEAQ. The CDR3 totals 16 residues. Trimming took off 0 bases at V and 1 base at J, with 11 bases between the two ends. CDR3 nucleotide sequence: TGTGCCAGCAGCTTAGCTACAGGGCTACGCACAGATACGCAGTATTTT. Protein sequence: CASSLATGLRTDTQYF.

Only one count was recorded for this clone. The rearrangement joins TRBV18 to TRBJ2-4; 11 bases match TRBD2. The CDR3 has 15 residues. J was trimmed by 9 bases and V by 3 bases; bases with no gene match: 7. In germline, CDR1 is KGHSH, CDR2 LQKENI. The CDR3 DNA reads TGTGCCAGCTCACCTGGAACTAGCGGGAGTTCCATTCAGTACTTC. Protein product: CASSPGTSGSSIQYF.

V gene TRBV2 combines with J gene TRBJ1-4; D is undetermined. The V gene's germline CDR1 is SNHLY and CDR2 FYNNEI. The CDR3 runs 15 residues. V gave up 4 bases and J gave up 7 bases, with 16 bases separating them. The CDR3 spells CASSANSLTTEKLFF. The CDR3 nucleotides are TGTGCCAGCAGTGCAAACAGCCTAACCACTGAAAAACTGTTTTTT.